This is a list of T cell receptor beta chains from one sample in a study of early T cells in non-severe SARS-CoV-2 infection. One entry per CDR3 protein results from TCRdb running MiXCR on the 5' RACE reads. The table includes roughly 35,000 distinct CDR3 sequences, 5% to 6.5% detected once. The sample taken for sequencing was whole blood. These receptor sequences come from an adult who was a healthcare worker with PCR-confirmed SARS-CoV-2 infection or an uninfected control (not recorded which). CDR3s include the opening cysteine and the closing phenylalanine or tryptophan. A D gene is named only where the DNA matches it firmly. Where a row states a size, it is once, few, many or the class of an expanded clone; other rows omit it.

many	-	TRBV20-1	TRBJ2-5	TGCAGTGCTAACGGACTTGATAAGACCCAGTACTTC	CSANGLDKTQYF
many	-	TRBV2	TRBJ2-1	TGTGCCAGCGGGCGCCTCAATGAGCAGTTCTTC	CASGRLNEQFF
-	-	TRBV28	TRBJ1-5	TGTGCCAGCAGTTTGGATCGGGGAATGCCCCAGCATTTT	CASSLDRGMPQHF
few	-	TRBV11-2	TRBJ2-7	TGTGCCAGCAGCCCAGGGTTTAGCTCCTACGAGCAGTACTTC	CASSPGFSSYEQYF
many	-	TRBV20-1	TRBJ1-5	TGCAGTGCCGGCCAGAGTTCCGGAGGGAGCAATCAGCCCCAGCATTTT	CSAGQSSGGSNQPQHF
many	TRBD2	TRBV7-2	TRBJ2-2	TGTGCCAGCAGCATAGCGGGAGCGGGCGGGGAGCTGTTTTTT	CASSIAGAGGELFF
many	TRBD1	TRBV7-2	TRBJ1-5	TGTGCCAGCAGCTTAGGCGAGGGGGCACGTAATAATCAGCCCCAGCATTTT	CASSLGEGARNNQPQHF
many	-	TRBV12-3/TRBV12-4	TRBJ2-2	TGTGCCAGCAGTCTGAGTTCCCCTAACACCGGGGAGCTGTTTTTT	CASSLSSPNTGELFF
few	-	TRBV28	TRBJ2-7	TGTGCCACCAAGCGACAGGGAGGGGAGCAGTACTTC	CATKRQGGEQYF
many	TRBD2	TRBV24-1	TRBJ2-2	TGTGCCTCCTTAGCGGGGGCGTGCGACGGGGAGCTGTTTTTT	CASLAGACDGELFF
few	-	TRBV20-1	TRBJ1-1	TGCAGTGGCTCGACAGGGAACACTGAAGCTTTCTTT	CSGSTGNTEAFF
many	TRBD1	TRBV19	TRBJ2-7	TGTGCCAGTAGCGACAGGGGGTCCTACGAGCAGTACTTC	CASSDRGSYEQYF
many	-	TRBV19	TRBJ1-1	TGTGCCAGTAGCGACAGGATTTTGACTGAAGCTTTCTTT	CASSDRILTEAFF
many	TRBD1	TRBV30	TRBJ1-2	TGTGCCTGGAGTTCGACAGGGGCTCTTGGCTACACCTTC	CAWSSTGALGYTF
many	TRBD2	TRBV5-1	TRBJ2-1	TGCGCCAGCAGCTCGAGCGGGACGCGCTTGAATGAGCAGTTCTTC	CASSSSGTRLNEQFF
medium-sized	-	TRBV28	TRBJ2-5	TGTGCCAGCAGTCCATCATTCGGAGGGGAGACCCAGTACTTC	CASSPSFGGETQYF
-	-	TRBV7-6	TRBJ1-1	TGTGCCAGCAGCCCGGACAGAATGAACACTGAAGCTTTCTTT	CASSPDRMNTEAFF
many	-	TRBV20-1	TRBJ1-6	TGCAGTGCTAAACCGGGATATCTAAATTCACCCCTCCACTTT	CSAKPGYLNSPLHF
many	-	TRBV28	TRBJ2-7	TGTGCCAGCAGTACAAACCAGGGGTACGAGCAGTACTTC	CASSTNQGYEQYF
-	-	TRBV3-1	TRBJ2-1	TGTGCCAGCAGCCAAGTGGTCGCGAAGGGAATGAATGAGCAGTTCTTC	CASSQVVAKGMNEQFF
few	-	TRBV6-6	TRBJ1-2	TGTGCCAGCGCCCACCCGGGTTGGGGGACACCTACTAACTATGGCTACACCTTC	CASAHPGWGTPTNYGYTF
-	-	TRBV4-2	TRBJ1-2	TGTGCCAGCAGCCAAGAGTGGCAGGGGTCTAAGAAAGGCTACACCTTC	CASSQEWQGSKKGYTF
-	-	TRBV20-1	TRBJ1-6	TGCAGTGCTAGAGATTCCGGGACCACCCTCCACTTT	CSARDSGTTLHF
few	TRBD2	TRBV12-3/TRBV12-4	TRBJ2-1	TGTGCCAGCAGTTTAGGGTCCAGCGGGGTGTACAATGAGCAGTTCTTC	CASSLGSSGVYNEQFF
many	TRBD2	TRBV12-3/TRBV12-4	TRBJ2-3	TGTGCCAGCAGTCCCCTAGGGGCGGGGGGGGATGATACGCAGTATTTT	CASSPLGAGGDDTQYF
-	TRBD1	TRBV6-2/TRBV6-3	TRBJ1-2	TGTGCCAGCAGTTACTCGACAGGGACTAACTATCGCTACACCTTC	CASSYSTGTNYRYTF
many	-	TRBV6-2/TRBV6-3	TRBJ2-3	TGTGCCAGCAGTGGCGGGGCCGCAGATACGCAGTATTTT	CASSGGAADTQYF
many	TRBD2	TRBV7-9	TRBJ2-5	TGTGCCAGCAGCTGGGAGGGAGAGACCCAGTACTTC	CASSWEGETQYF
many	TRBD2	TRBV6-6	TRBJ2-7	TGTGCCAGCAAACCCGGGGGACTAGCCTACGAGCAGTACTTC	CASKPGGLAYEQYF
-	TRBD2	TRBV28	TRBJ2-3	TGTGCCAGCAGCTTAGGGACTAGCGGTACAGATACGCAGTATTTT	CASSLGTSGTDTQYF
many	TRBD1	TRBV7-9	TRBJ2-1	TGTGCCAGCAGCTCAAGGGCCCCCGGGACAGGGGGCTGGAATGAGCAGTTCTTC	CASSSRAPGTGGWNEQFF
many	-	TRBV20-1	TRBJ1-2	TGCAGTGCTAGAGGCGGGCAGGGCCCCTATGGCTACACCTTC	CSARGGQGPYGYTF
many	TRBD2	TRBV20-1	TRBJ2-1	TGCAGTGCTACCTCCCCCGCGGGAGTAGGGAATGAGCAGTTCTTC	CSATSPAGVGNEQFF
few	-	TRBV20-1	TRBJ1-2	TGCAGTGCTGGGCGGGACGGCCCCTTC	CSAGRDGPF
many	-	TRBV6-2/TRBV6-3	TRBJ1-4	TGTGCCAGCAGTCTGAATGAAAAACTGTTTTTT	CASSLNEKLFF